The T cell receptor beta chain described here comes from a study of CD8+CD57+ T cells in acquired aplastic anemia. Study-wide context: The study obtained an average of around 3.4 ug of DNA from sorted CD4+ and CD8+ cells.

Patients who underwent sequencing had shown CD8+CD57+ cell expansion by flow cytometry. There were no patients without severe acquired aplastic anemia. Profiles of TCR beta VDJ and CDR3 were generated from a genomic DNA template. MiXCR, applied by TCRdb to the reads, yields one record per CDR3 protein. The sample lists some 180,000 distinct CDR3 sequences, around 60% seen once, with 40% to 50% in the top ten. The V gene lost 2 bases and the J gene lost 2 bases, with 7 bases spanning the gap. The CDR3 length is 14 residues. Looked up from germline, CDR1 is SGHRS and CDR2 is YFSETQ. This sequence was found in a human donor with aplastic anemia. The source material was sorted CD4+, CD8+, or CD8+CD57+ T cells (not recorded which) from PBMCs. V usage is TRBV5-1 and J usage is TRBJ2-2, with TRBD2 as a possible D gene (5 bases). CDR3 bases: TGCGCCAGCAGCTTCACGGGAAACACCGGGGAGCTGTTTTTT. Amino acid sequence: CASSFTGNTGELFF.